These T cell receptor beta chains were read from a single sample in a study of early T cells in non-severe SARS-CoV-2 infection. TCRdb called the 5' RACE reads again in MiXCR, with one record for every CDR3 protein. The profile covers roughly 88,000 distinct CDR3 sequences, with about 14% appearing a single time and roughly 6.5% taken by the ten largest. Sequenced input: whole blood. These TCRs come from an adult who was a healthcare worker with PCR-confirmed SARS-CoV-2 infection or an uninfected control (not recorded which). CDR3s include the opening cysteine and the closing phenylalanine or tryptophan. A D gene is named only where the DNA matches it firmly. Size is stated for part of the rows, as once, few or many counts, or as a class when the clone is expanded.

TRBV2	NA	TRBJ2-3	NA	CASSEIAGDTQYF	TGTGCCAGCAGTGAAATTGCGGGAGATACGCAGTATTTT
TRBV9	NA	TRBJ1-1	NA	CASSVVGWAEAFF	TGTGCCAGCAGCGTAGTTGGGTGGGCTGAAGCTTTCTTT
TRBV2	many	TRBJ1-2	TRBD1	CASSTQGRNYGYTF	TGTGCCAGCAGTACACAGGGGCGAAACTATGGCTACACCTTC
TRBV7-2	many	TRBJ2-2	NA	CASSLRRAGELFF	TGTGCCAGCAGCTTGAGGAGGGCCGGGGAGCTGTTTTTT
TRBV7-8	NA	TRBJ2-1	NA	CASSPHRVPEHNEQFF	TGTGCCAGCAGCCCACACAGGGTCCCCGAGCACAATGAGCAGTTCTTC
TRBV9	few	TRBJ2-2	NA	CASSVGRVVSGELFF	TGTGCCAGCAGCGTAGGGAGGGTGGTCTCCGGGGAGCTGTTTTTT
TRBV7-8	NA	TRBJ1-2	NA	CASSQTLAGYGYTF	TGTGCCAGCAGCCAAACCCTGGCGGGCTATGGCTACACCTTC
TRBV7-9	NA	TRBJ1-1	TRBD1	CASSLGQGASTEAFF	TGTGCCAGCAGCTTAGGGCAGGGGGCGAGTACTGAAGCTTTCTTT
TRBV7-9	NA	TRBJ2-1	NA	CASSPRGQASSYNEQFF	TGTGCCAGCAGCCCACGGGGGCAGGCGAGCTCCTACAATGAGCAGTTCTTC
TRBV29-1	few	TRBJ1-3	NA	CSVGTGNTIYF	TGCAGCGTTGGCACGGGAAACACCATATATTTT
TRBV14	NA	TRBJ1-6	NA	CASSQDWQGSPLHF	TGTGCCAGCAGCCAAGATTGGCAGGGGTCACCCCTCCACTTT
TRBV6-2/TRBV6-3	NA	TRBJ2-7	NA	CASTTFPRGSYEQYF	TGTGCCAGCACCACATTCCCCCGGGGCTCCTACGAGCAGTACTTC
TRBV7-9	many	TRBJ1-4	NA	CASSSGFSGGRSATNEKLFF	TGTGCCAGCAGCTCAGGTTTTTCGGGGGGTCGATCGGCAACTAATGAAAAACTGTTTTTT
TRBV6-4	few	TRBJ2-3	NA	CASSDSTGGGTDTQYF	TGTGCCAGCAGTGACTCGACCGGGGGCGGCACAGATACGCAGTATTTT
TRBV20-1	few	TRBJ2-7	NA	CSASTGRSYEQYF	TGCAGTGCTAGCACAGGGAGGTCCTACGAGCAGTACTTC
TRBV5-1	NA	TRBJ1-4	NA	CASSLWNNEKLFF	TGCGCCAGCAGCTTGTGGAATAATGAAAAACTGTTTTTT
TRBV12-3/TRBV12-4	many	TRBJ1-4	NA	CASRAGLGEKLFF	TGTGCCAGCCGGGCGGGGCTCGGTGAAAAACTGTTTTTT
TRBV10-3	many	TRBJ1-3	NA	CAISLSRAADSGNTIYF	TGTGCCATCAGCCTCTCCCGGGCTGCAGACTCTGGAAACACCATATATTTT
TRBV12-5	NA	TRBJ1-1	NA	CASGLGSNTEAFF	TGTGCTAGTGGTTTAGGGTCGAACACTGAAGCTTTCTTT
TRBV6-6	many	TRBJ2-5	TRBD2	CASNVGGETQYF	TGTGCCAGCAACGTGGGGGGGGAGACCCAGTACTTC
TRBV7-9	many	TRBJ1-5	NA	CASSLQGDQPQHF	TGTGCCAGCAGCCTACAGGGTGATCAGCCCCAGCATTTT
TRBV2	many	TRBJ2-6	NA	CASSEAGSGNGANVLTF	TGTGCCAGCAGTGAAGCGGGGTCGGGGAATGGGGCCAACGTCCTGACTTTC
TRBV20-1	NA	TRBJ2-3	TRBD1	CSAPFQGADTDTQYF	TGCAGTGCCCCGTTCCAGGGGGCAGACACAGATACGCAGTATTTT
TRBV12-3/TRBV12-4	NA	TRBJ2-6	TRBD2	CASSPRLAGASGANVLTF	TGTGCCAGCAGCCCTAGACTAGCGGGTGCCTCTGGGGCCAACGTCCTGACTTTC
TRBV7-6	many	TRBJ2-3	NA	CASSLGESPSGTDTQYF	TGTGCCAGCAGCTTGGGTGAGAGTCCTAGCGGCACAGATACGCAGTATTTT
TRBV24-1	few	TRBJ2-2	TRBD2	CATSDPGTRLTGELFF	TGTGCCACCAGTGATCCCGGGACTAGGCTCACCGGGGAGCTGTTTTTT
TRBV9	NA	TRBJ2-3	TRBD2	CASSEGIAGGPTQYF	TGTGCCAGCAGCGAGGGGATTGCGGGGGGGCCCACGCAGTATTTT
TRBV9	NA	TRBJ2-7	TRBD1	CASSGGQGSYEQYF	TGTGCCAGCAGCGGGGGACAGGGTTCCTACGAGCAGTACTTC
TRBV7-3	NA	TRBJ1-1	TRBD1	CASSSRTGNTEAFF	TGTGCCAGCAGCTCTAGGACAGGGAACACTGAAGCTTTCTTT
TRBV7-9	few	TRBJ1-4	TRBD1	CASSSDRATNEKLFF	TGTGCCAGCAGCTCCGACAGGGCAACTAATGAAAAACTGTTTTTT
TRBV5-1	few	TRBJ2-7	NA	CASSLGPGTSYEQYF	TGCGCCAGCAGTTTGGGCCCCGGGACTTCTTACGAGCAGTACTTC
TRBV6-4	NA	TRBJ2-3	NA	CASREGTRTTTDTQYF	TGTGCCAGCAGGGAGGGGACACGAACAACCACAGATACGCAGTATTTT
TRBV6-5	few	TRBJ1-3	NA	CASSYSDTSGNTIYF	TGTGCCAGCAGTTACTCTGACACATCTGGAAACACCATATATTTT
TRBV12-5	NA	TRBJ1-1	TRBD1	CASGLAGQSSTEAFF	TGTGCTAGTGGTTTGGCGGGACAGTCGAGCACTGAAGCTTTCTTT
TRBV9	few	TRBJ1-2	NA	CASSEDTATGYTF	TGTGCCAGCAGCGAGGACACGGCCACTGGCTACACCTTC
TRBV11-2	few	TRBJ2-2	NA	CASSLISTGELFF	TGTGCCAGCAGCTTAATCAGTACCGGGGAGCTGTTTTTT